The 16 T cell receptor beta chains given below trace back to one sample, sequenced in a study of blood T cell repertoires in COVID-19. This table comes from immunoSEQ multiplex PCR, and its TCRdb copy is limited to in-frame clones, with some not included. The table has 65,000 to 90,000 clones, roughly nine tenths seen once; the top ten hold under 9.5%. Sequencing was carried out using peripheral blood. These receptors came from a man aged 45 to 65 with acute or convalescent COVID-19.

The chain is built from TRBV18 and TRBJ2-5; no definite D call. Germline V gene data show CDR1 as KGHSH and CDR2 as LQKENI. V dropped 5 bases and J dropped 2 bases, with 9 bases sitting between them. The CDR3 is 13 amino acids. CDR3 amino acids: CASSNREQETQYF. CDR3 sequence (DNA): TGTGCCAGCTCAAACAGAGAACAAGAGACCCAGTACTTC.

The chain is built from TRBV27 and TRBJ2-5, with 10 bases that match TRBD1. The J segment lost 5 bases and the V segment lost 3 bases, leaving 12 bases of the junction unmatched. CDR1 and CDR2 from the germline V gene are MNHEY and SMNVEV (reference sequence). The CDR3 is 17 amino acids. CDR3 in amino acids: CASSFGPGQGFTETQYF. In nucleotides, the CDR3 is TGTGCCAGCAGTTTCGGTCCGGGACAGGGGTTTACGGAGACCCAGTACTTC.

The rearrangement links TRBV11-2 to TRBJ1-2; D might be TRBD1 (6 bases). V was trimmed by 0 bases and J by 6 bases, leaving 14 bases between them. The germline gives CDR1 SGHAT, CDR2 FQNNGV. The CDR3 covers 15 residues. The CDR3 is CASSLDSRGANGYTF. CDR3 DNA sequence: TGTGCCAGCAGCTTAGATTCTCGGGGGGCAAATGGCTACACCTTC. Using reference TRBV11-2 and TRBJ1-2 for the parts outside the CDR3, the full variable domain is EAGVAQSPRYKIIEKRQSVAFWCNPISGHATLYWYQQILGQGPKLLIQFQNNGVVDDSQLPKDRFSAERLKGVDSTLKIQPAKLEDSAVYLCASSLDSRGANGYTFGSGTRLTVV.

This clone came up a few times. The rearrangement joins TRBV4-2 to TRBJ2-1; 10 positions match TRBD2. Germline CDR1 is LGHNA and CDR2 is YNFKEQ. V lost 0 bases, J lost 0 bases, and 8 bases stayed unmatched. CDR3 length: 19 residues. This chain's CDR3 is CASSQEASGGASSYNEQFF. The CDR3 region has the DNA TGTGCCAGCAGCCAAGAAGCTAGCGGGGGCGCCAGCTCCTACAATGAGCAGTTCTTC.

This chain joins TRBV6-5 and TRBJ2-7, with D possibly TRBD1 on 5 matching bases. V was trimmed by 11 bases and J by 2 bases, leaving 19 bases between them. The CDR3 covers 14 residues. Looked up from germline, CDR1 is MNHEY and CDR2 is SVGAGI. This CDR3 is CASESTHRPYEQYV. The DNA of the CDR3 is TGTGCCTCCGAGTCGACCCACAGGCCCTACGAGCAGTACGTC.

The genes are TRBV10-3 and TRBJ1-2; a possible D gene is TRBD1 (6 bases). Looked up from germline, CDR1 is ENHRY and CDR2 is SYGVKD. With 10 bases removed from V and 2 bases from J, the gap between germline ends came to 17 bases. The CDR3 has 14 amino acids. CDR3 bases: TGTGCCACAATTATGGGGGCAGAGAACTATGGCTACACCTTC. It translates to CATIMGAENYGYTF.

The chain couples TRBV7-2 to TRBJ2-1; tentatively, D is TRBD2 (6 bases). The germline V gene has CDR1 SGHTA and CDR2 FQGNSA. This CDR3 has 14 amino acids. V lost 5 bases and J 6 bases, leaving 14 bases between the germline ends. CDR3 DNA sequence: TGTGCCAGCAGCCAAGCTGGAGGGATCAATGAGCAGTTCTTC. It specifies CASSQAGGINEQFF.

The V and J genes are TRBV2 and TRBJ2-7; 9 bases match TRBD2. The CDR3 is 15 amino acids. V shed 6 bases, J shed 6 bases, and the junction held 12 bases outside the gene matches. CDR1 and CDR2 from the germline V gene are SNHLY and FYNNEI. The CDR3 sequence: CASSRESSGGLEQYF. In DNA, the CDR3 is TGTGCCAGCAGCCGAGAATCGAGCGGGGGGCTCGAGCAGTACTTC.

The chain uses TRBV6-1 and TRBJ2-7; D gene ambiguous. V was pared by 3 bases and J by 2 bases, with 8 bases between. Per the germline V gene, CDR1 is MNHNS and CDR2 is SASEGT. The CDR3 spans 13 residues. CDR3 in amino acids: CASSDSQTYEQYF. The CDR3 nucleotides are TGTGCCAGCAGTGATTCACAGACCTACGAGCAGTACTTC.

J is TRBJ2-1 and V is TRBV18; D remains ambiguous. Trimming removed 2 bases from V and 8 bases from J, with 10 bases in between. This CDR3 is 13 amino acids long. The germline V gene has CDR1 KGHSH and CDR2 LQKENI. CDR3 nucleotide sequence: TGTGCCAGCTCACCAGAACTACGAGATGAGCAGTTCTTC. Its protein product is CASSPELRDEQFF.

The chain recombines TRBV3-1 (or the pseudogene TRBV3-2) with TRBJ2-2; 10 bases line up with TRBD1. Germline CDR1 LGHDT, CDR2 YNNKEL (reference sequence). V gave up 6 bases and J gave up 5 bases; unmatched junction bases: 6. This CDR3 comprises 15 residues. CDR3 nucleotides: TGTGCCAGCAGTCAGGGACAGGGGTGGACCGGGGAGCTGTTTTTT. Its protein product is CASSQGQGWTGELFF.

The V gene is TRBV7-2, the J gene TRBJ1-4; D unresolved. In germline, CDR1 is SGHTA, CDR2 FQGNSA. The CDR3 consists of 15 residues. The V end lost 5 bases, the J end lost 7 bases, and 17 bases lay between the germline ends. CDR3 nucleotides: TGTGCCAGCAGCCCCCCCGCCGGTTCGGTTGAAAAACTGTTTTTT. Translated, it gives CASSPPAGSVEKLFF.

The chain employs TRBV27 and TRBJ1-1; D unclear. Germline loops: CDR1 MNHEY, CDR2 SMNVEV (reference sequence). The CDR3 extends over 13 amino acids. V lost 3 bases, J lost 3 bases, and 8 bases lay in between. The CDR3 loop reads CASSFSLYTEAFF. The CDR3 DNA reads TGTGCCAGCAGTTTTAGCTTGTACACTGAAGCTTTCTTT.

The V call is TRBV14, the J call TRBJ1-1; TRBD1 agrees at 10 bases. The CDR3 has 16 amino acids. V lost 2 bases, J lost 5 bases, and 8 bases stayed unmatched. CDR1 and CDR2 (germline): SGHDN, FVKESK. CDR3 in amino acids: CASSQRDRGMGTEAFF. The CDR3 region has the DNA TGTGCCAGCAGCCAAAGGGACAGGGGAATGGGGACTGAAGCTTTCTTT.

This clone occurred once. V is TRBV5-1 and J is TRBJ2-5; 7 bases map to TRBD1. The CDR3 has 15 amino acids. CDR1 and CDR2 from the germline V gene are SGHRS and YFSETQ. V dropped 1 base and J dropped 3; count of bases not matched to a gene: 6. The CDR3 bases are TGCGCCAGCAGCTTGTTAGGGACAGCAAAAGAGACCCAGTACTTC. Its protein is CASSLLGTAKETQYF.

V is TRBV28 and J is TRBJ1-2; D is perhaps TRBD1 (5 bases). Germline lookup yields CDR1 MDHEN and CDR2 SYDVKM. The CDR3 has 14 residues. V was cut by 6 bases and J by 4 bases, with 15 bases left in between. The CDR3 region is CASSLTTETYGYTF. The CDR3, as DNA: TGTGCCAGCAGCTTAACGACAGAAACCTATGGCTACACCTTC.